This T cell receptor beta chain appears in the sequencing data of a study of T cells in localized non-small cell lung cancer (TCRdb year 2020). Looking at the study overall: The study analyzed T cell repertoires of about 230 early-stage NSCLC patients, comparing tumors and uninvolved tumor-adjacent lungs. Of the NSCLC patients, 120 to 150 were male and 85 to 110 were female, and the mean age was about 69 years. The cohort comprised a few hundred treatment-naïve NSCLC patients with resected, localized lung tumors.

As for this clone: Its cognate antigen has yet to be identified. No qualities accompany the bases; no much larger clone lies one base away.

The CDR3 sequence holds 16 residues, the cysteine and phenylalanine included. Kept here is only the CDR3 DNA, which spans 48 bases and is read in frame from base 1. V and J are trimmed by 0 bases and 7 bases, and the gene matches miss 8 bases of the junction. The CDR1 and CDR2 encoded by the germline V gene are SGDLS and YYNGEE. General conclusions and limits of the study: A median of around 50 of the top 100 tumor clones turned up in the paired uninvolved adjacent lung, and fewer than 35 of those clones also ranked among the top 100 of that same adjacent lung. Higher blood T cell density associated with longer overall survival, while higher adjacent-lung clonality associated with shorter survival. Because multi-region tumor sequencing was not performed, intratumor heterogeneity could not be ruled out. Uninvolved tumor-adjacent lung showed the highest T cell clonality, higher than tumor, which suggests more focused antigenic responses in the uninvolved tumor-adjacent lung. Because the study design was exploratory, TCR variables were selected using unadjusted p-values without false-discovery rate correction.

At diagnosis, tumor, uninvolved tumor-adjacent lung and peripheral blood were collected and then preserved as a mix of FFPE and fresh-frozen material. For TCR repertoire profiling, the blood samples were analyzed as peripheral blood mononuclear cells. TCR beta CDR3 regions were sequenced from DNA using the immunoSEQ Assay. On the study's bioinformatics: To compute T cell density, TCR beta template counts were normalized to usable DNA, which was estimated by amplifying housekeeping genes. Richness was estimated with the preseqR package, extrapolating to 400,000 templates for PBMC samples and 120,000 templates for tissue samples. Clonality was taken to be one minus Pielou's evenness. Tissue-enriched TCRs were identified by differential abundance testing using productive amino-acid clonotypes, minimum total count 5 and alpha 0.1. Repertoire overlap between compartments was quantified with the Jaccard Index and Morisita Overlap Index. GLIPH clustered TCR beta CDR3s with public tetramer-defined viral CDR3s; viral motifs required at least three viral sequences plus V-gene enrichment. TCRdb mirrors the immuneACCESS table, restricted to in-frame sequences. Some clones are absent from its copies; in checked studies, under half trace to an unresolved V gene, and the reason for the others is unknown. The V and J calls and clone size are taken from that table; D and trimming were inferred from the DNA. The sample table records tens of thousands of clones; around nine tenths of these occur just once. 13% of the sample is in the top ten clones.

The source is an older male donor with stage I lung adenocarcinoma. This receptor chain uses TRBV9 and TRBJ1-4, with 8 central nucleotides matching TRBD1. The sample in question was peripheral blood, obtained before any cancer treatment. The CDR3 corresponds to CASSVDQTGEREKLFF. The bases read TGTGCCAGCAGCGTAGACCAGACAGGGGAGCGTGAAAAACTGTTTTTT. The CDR3 plus the reference TRBV9 and TRBJ1-4 genes for the other parts give the full variable domain: DSGVTQTPKHLITATGQRVTLRCSPRSGDLSVYWYQQSLDQGLQFLIQYYNGEERAKGNILERFSAQQFPDLHSELNLSSLELGDSALYFCASSVDQTGEREKLFFGSGTQLSVL.